The 14 T cell receptor beta chains in this list originate from one sample, sequenced in a study of technical replicates of blood from a few donors. Only in-frame clones appear in the TCRdb table, and some are missing; sequencing was by immunoSEQ multiplex PCR. The sample lists about 12,000 clones, around 92% occurring once. Material: PBMCs. The receptors were gathered from a human donor in good health.

The rearrangement uses TRBV30 and TRBJ2-2, with TRBD1 matching 7 bases. V was clipped by 4 bases and J by 7 bases; unmatched bases: 6. Germline CDR1 GTSNPN, CDR2 SVGIG (reference sequence). CDR3 length: 13 amino acids. The CDR3 bases are TGTGCCTGGACAGGGGGAGTTGGCGGGGAGCTGTTTTTT. It codes for CAWTGGVGGELFF.

The chain links TRBV2 to TRBJ2-1; maybe TRBD2 (6 bases). The CDR3 has 17 amino acids. CDR1 and CDR2 (germline): SNHLY, FYNNEI. Trimming took 2 bases from V and 4 from J, leaving 18 bases between them. CDR3 DNA sequence: TGTGCCAGCAGTGAACGTGTATTGAGGGACTCGTACAATGAGCAGTTCTTC. It codes for CASSERVLRDSYNEQFF.

The chain combines TRBV5-1 with TRBJ2-3; tentatively, D is TRBD2 (6 bases). The length of the CDR3 is 16 residues. V lost 0 bases, J lost 1 base, and 12 bases lay in between. The germline gives CDR1 SGHRS, CDR2 YFSETQ. This CDR3 is CASSLGFPGGTDTQYF. The CDR3 coding sequence is TGCGCCAGCAGCTTGGGATTTCCGGGGGGCACAGATACGCAGTATTTT.

The chain couples TRBV6-1 to TRBJ2-1, with 7 bases fitting TRBD1. This CDR3 has 15 residues. V lost 1 base, J lost 5 bases, and 5 bases stayed unmatched. Germline V CDR1 and CDR2: MNHNS, SASEGT. CDR3 bases: TGTGCCAGCAGTGAAGATACAGGGGCTAACAATGAGCAGTTCTTC. The encoded protein is CASSEDTGANNEQFF.

The rearrangement uses TRBV6-5 and TRBJ2-1; 7 bases are shared with TRBD1. Germline-derived CDR1 and CDR2 are MNHEY and SVGAGI. The CDR3 is 13 residues long. V gave up 2 bases and J gave up 10 bases; unmatched junction bases: 5. The CDR3 protein is CASSYQTGVEQFF. The CDR3 bases are TGTGCCAGCAGTTACCAAACAGGGGTGGAGCAGTTCTTC.

The chain has TRBV21-1 and TRBJ1-5; the D call in the table, TRBD1, was not verified against the DNA. TRBV21-1 is an annotated pseudogene. The CDR3 sequence is 22 residues long. The CDR3 sequence is CASSKIGRTGDREGDSNQPQHF. In DNA form, the CDR3 reads TGTGCCAGCAGCAAAATCGGCCGAACCGGGGACAGGGAAGGAGATAGCAATCAGCCCCAGCATTTT.

The rearrangement joins TRBV30 to TRBJ2-1, with TRBD1 matching 7 bases. Germline CDR1 GTSNPN, CDR2 SVGIG (reference sequence). This CDR3 contains 16 residues. Losses at the gene ends were 2 bases for V and 7 bases for J; bases not matched to a gene: 14. The DNA for the CDR3 is TGTGCCTGGAGTCAGGTTCGACCAGGGGGTGGGAATGAGCAGTTCTTC. This translates into CAWSQVRPGGGNEQFF.

V gene TRBV6-1 combines with J gene TRBJ2-3; TRBD2 aligns across 8 bases. Germline assignment: CDR1 MNHNS and CDR2 SASEGT. With 10 bases clipped from V and 3 bases from J, the junction kept 12 bases outside the gene matches. This CDR3 contains 15 residues. The CDR3 region has the DNA TGTGCCATCAGGGGAGCGGGAGTCGGGACAGATACGCAGTATTTT. This codes for CAIRGAGVGTDTQYF.

This clone appeared a single time. V and J are TRBV6-5 and TRBJ2-7, with D maybe TRBD2 (6 bases). V was clipped by 4 bases and J by 2 bases, with 18 bases between them. Germline loops: CDR1 MNHEY, CDR2 SVGAGI. The CDR3 length is 16 residues. Written as DNA, the CDR3 is TGTGCCAGCAGTTCCCGGTCAGCGGGCACCACCTACGAGCAGTACTTC. It is translated as CASSSRSAGTTYEQYF.

This chain connects TRBV6-5 to TRBJ1-2, with 8 bases lining up with TRBD1. CDR1 is MNHEY and CDR2 is SVGAGI in the germline V gene. V dropped 9 bases and J dropped 2; count of bases not matched to a gene: 11. The CDR3 length is 15 residues. The CDR3 DNA is TGTGCCAGTAGAAAAGCCGGACAGGGCAACTATGGCTACACCTTC. This gives the protein CASRKAGQGNYGYTF.

The genes are TRBV10-3 and TRBJ2-2; 11 bases are a match to TRBD2. J lost 7 bases, V lost 7 bases, and 8 bases had no gene match. Germline lookup yields CDR1 ENHRY and CDR2 SYGVKD. This CDR3 comprises 15 residues. The CDR3: CAITATGTSGGELFF. As DNA, the CDR3 is TGTGCCATCACTGCCACCGGGACTAGCGGCGGGGAGCTGTTTTTT.

The chain employs TRBV29-1 and TRBJ2-3; D is perhaps TRBD1 (5 bases). The germline CDR1 and CDR2 sequences are SQVTM and ANQGSEA. V lost 7 bases to trimming and J lost 1 base, with 9 bases between them. The CDR3 sequence is 12 residues long. The CDR3 DNA follows: TGCAGCGGGATCAGGGGCACAGATACGCAGTATTTT. Translating gives CSGIRGTDTQYF.

The rearrangement uses TRBV5-1 and TRBJ1-2, with unresolved D. Germline V gene sequence: CDR1 SGHRS, CDR2 YFSETQ. Trimming cost V 0 bases and J 6 bases, with 6 bases left between them. The CDR3 loop spans 12 amino acids. The CDR3 nucleotides are TGCGCCAGCAGCTTGGTCGGAGATGGCTACACCTTC. The encoded protein is CASSLVGDGYTF.

V gene TRBV5-1 combines with J gene TRBJ2-3, with 7 bases matching TRBD1. V was pared by 7 bases and J by 7 bases, with 3 bases of the junction left unmatched. The CDR3 is made up of 11 amino acids. Germline CDR1 and CDR2: SGHRS and YFSETQ. The CDR3 bases are TGCGCCAGCTCGACAGGGAATACGCAGTATTTT. Protein sequence: CASSTGNTQYF. Full variable domain (remainder filled in from reference TRBV5-1 and TRBJ2-3): KAGVTQTPRYLIKTRGQQVTLSCSPISGHRSVSWYQQTPGQGLQFLFEYFSETQRNKGNFPGRFSGRQFSNSRSEMNVSTLELGDSALYLCASSTGNTQYFGPGTRLTVL.